The 20 T cell receptor beta chains below all came from one sample that was sequenced in a study of cytomegalovirus exposure and HLA in healthy donors. PCR was performed using 60 Vbeta and 13 Jbeta primers. Sequencing was performed with immunoSEQ multiplex PCR; in TCRdb, only in-frame clones are kept and a portion is missing. The profile covers roughly 120,000 clones, with 77% appearing a single time and around 13% taken by the ten largest. The sample taken for sequencing was PBMCs. The receptors were sampled from a middle-aged woman in good health and CMV-seropositive.

The V and J genes are TRBV11-2 and TRBJ2-3; a possible D gene is TRBD2 (6 bases). CDR1 and CDR2 from the germline V gene are SGHAT and FQNNGV. The CDR3 loop spans 18 amino acids. Trimming shortened V by 0 bases and J by 2 bases, and 18 bases separated the two germline ends. DNA for the CDR3: TGTGCCAGCAGCTTAGATCTACCGGGACTTCGGCCCACAGATACGCAGTATTTT. Its protein product is CASSLDLPGLRPTDTQYF.

This rearrangement joins TRBV5-1 to TRBJ2-1; 9 bases are shared with TRBD1. There are 15 residues in the CDR3. The trim removed 5 bases at V and 6 bases at J, leaving 9 bases unmatched. Germline assignment: CDR1 SGHRS and CDR2 YFSETQ. Written as DNA, the CDR3 is TGCGCCAGCAGTCCAGACAGGGGGAGACTCAATGAGCAGTTCTTC. Residues: CASSPDRGRLNEQFF.

The V call is TRBV5-4, the J call TRBJ2-7; a possible D gene is TRBD2 (5 bases). CDR1 is SGHNT, CDR2 YYREEE, per germline (reference sequence). The CDR3 contains 15 residues. Trimming stripped 0 bases from V and 0 bases from J, with 10 bases between. The CDR3 reads CASSLGSGNSYEQYF. The CDR3 DNA reads as TGTGCCAGCAGCTTGGGATCGGGGAACTCCTACGAGCAGTACTTC.

The chain recombines TRBV19 with TRBJ1-1, with 8 bases lining up with TRBD1. The trim removed 3 bases at V and 3 bases at J, leaving 12 bases unmatched. Germline V gene lookup returns CDR1 LNHDA and CDR2 SQIVND (reference sequence). This CDR3 region has 17 residues. CDR3 in amino acids: CASSMVAGGRSYTEAFF. For the CDR3, the DNA is TGTGCCAGTAGTATGGTGGCAGGGGGCCGGTCGTACACTGAAGCTTTCTTT.

The chain has TRBV12-5 and TRBJ2-1; 11 positions match TRBD2. J was trimmed by 6 bases and V by 9 bases; bases with no gene match: 13. This CDR3 region has 16 residues. From germline, CDR1 is LGHNT and CDR2 FRNRAP. The chain's CDR3 is CASSILAGDLANEQFF. The CDR3 DNA reads TGTGCTAGCAGCATACTAGCGGGAGATCTTGCCAATGAGCAGTTCTTC.

The gene calls are TRBV5-1 and TRBJ1-3; D not resolved. Trimming took 4 bases from V and 2 from J, leaving 19 bases between them. The CDR3 sequence is 17 residues long. Germline assignment: CDR1 SGHRS and CDR2 YFSETQ. CDR3 region: CASSPGVGTATGNTIYF. The CDR3 DNA sequence: TGCGCCAGCAGCCCTGGAGTGGGTACGGCGACTGGAAACACCATATATTTT.

The rearrangement uses TRBV15 and TRBJ2-5; no reliable D call. Trimming shortened V by 0 bases and J by 4 bases, and 18 bases separated the two germline ends. The CDR3 sequence is 17 residues long. Germline CDR1 LNHNV, CDR2 YYDKDF (reference sequence). CDR3 region: CATSRDFVSPVVETQYF. In nucleotides, the CDR3 is TGTGCCACCAGCAGAGATTTTGTTAGCCCAGTCGTAGAGACCCAGTACTTC.

This clone was seen only a few times. The chain links TRBV2 to TRBJ2-3, with a weak D call TRBD2 (6 bases). The CDR3 extends over 17 amino acids. Per the germline V gene, CDR1 is SNHLY and CDR2 is FYNNEI. Trimming pared 5 bases from V and 0 bases from J, leaving 18 bases between. DNA of the CDR3: TGTGCCAGCAGTCCCCTAGGAGCGGGCGGTAGCACAGATACGCAGTATTTT. Protein sequence: CASSPLGAGGSTDTQYF.

There are a few counts of this clone. The J gene is TRBJ2-7, the V gene TRBV7-9; 9 bases are shared with TRBD2. V trimming: 4 bases; J trimming: 3 bases; junction bases outside the gene matches: 7. CDR1 is SEHNR and CDR2 is FQNEAQ in the germline V gene (reference sequence). This CDR3 comprises 15 residues. CDR3 amino acids: CASSSGTSLDYEQYF. CDR3 sequence (DNA): TGTGCCAGCAGCTCCGGGACTAGCCTAGACTACGAGCAGTACTTC.

The chain links TRBV7-3 to TRBJ2-5; the match to TRBD1 covers 10 bases. Germline trimming cut 3 bases from V and 1 base from J; bases unmatched to any gene: 2. CDR1 SGHTA and CDR2 FQGTGA come from the germline V gene. The CDR3 has 15 amino acids. This CDR3 reads CASSLTGGGQETQYF. The CDR3 DNA sequence: TGTGCCAGCAGCTTGACAGGGGGCGGCCAAGAGACCCAGTACTTC.

V and J are TRBV6-5 and TRBJ1-1; TRBD1 matches 7 bases. The junction had 13 bases not matched to a gene; V was cut back by 2 bases and J by 10 bases. The CDR3 runs to 15 residues. Germline CDR1 reads MNHEY; CDR2 reads SVGAGI. CDR3 nucleotides: TGTGCCAGCAGTTACAATACAAAGGGGGCAGGAGGAGCTTTCTTT. Translating it yields CASSYNTKGAGGAFF.

This clone was detected only a few times. The genes are TRBV28 and TRBJ1-1; 9 positions agree with TRBD1. Looked up from germline, CDR1 is MDHEN and CDR2 is SYDVKM. V dropped 10 bases and J dropped 5; count of bases not matched to a gene: 11. The CDR3 is made up of 14 amino acids. CDR3 bases: TGTGCCACCGCGACAGGGGGTTCTCTAACTGAAGCTTTCTTT. Protein: CATATGGSLTEAFF.

CDR3 nucleotide sequence: TGTGCCAGCAGTAGCCAGAGGGCGCTTTCCTACGAGCAGTACTTC. Its protein is CASSSQRALSYEQYF. The chain carries TRBV2 and TRBJ2-7; possibly TRBD2 for D (5 bases). Per the germline V gene, CDR1 is SNHLY and CDR2 is FYNNEI. This CDR3 has 15 amino acids. V dropped 5 bases and J dropped 1 base, with 15 bases sitting between them.

V is TRBV5-8 and J is TRBJ2-1, with D possibly being TRBD2 (6 bases). The CDR3 is 15 amino acids. Trimming stripped 3 bases from V and 0 bases from J, with 10 bases between. Per germline, CDR1 SGHTS and CDR2 YDEGEE. The CDR3 DNA reads as TGTGCCAGCAGCTCCGGGACTTCCTCCTACAATGAGCAGTTCTTC. Translating it yields CASSSGTSSYNEQFF.

The CDR3 loop is CASSLYGDTQYF. Written as DNA, the CDR3 is TGTGCCAGCAGTTTATACGGAGATACGCAGTATTTT. V and J are TRBV27 and TRBJ2-3; D remains ambiguous. V lost 1 base and J 5 bases, leaving 4 bases between the germline ends. Germline CDR1 and CDR2: MNHEY and SMNVEV (reference sequence). There are 12 residues in the CDR3.

The CDR3 loop reads CASAFSQGLGYTF. CDR3 coding DNA: TGCGCCAGCGCTTTCTCGCAGGGCTTGGGCTACACCTTC. The chain joins TRBV5-1 to TRBJ1-2; TRBD1 might be the D (5 bases). The germline V gene has CDR1 SGHRS and CDR2 YFSETQ. Trimming cost V 7 bases and J 8 bases, with 18 bases left between them. The CDR3 contains 13 residues.

A single count supports this clone. The chain carries TRBV4-1 and TRBJ2-5; weak D call: TRBD1 (6 bases). Germline-derived CDR1 and CDR2 are MGHRA and YSYEKL. Trimming pared 5 bases from V and 1 base from J, leaving 11 bases between. The CDR3 extends over 14 amino acids. The chain's CDR3 is CASSTGQLQETQYF. CDR3 coding DNA: TGCGCCAGCAGCACGGGACAACTCCAAGAGACCCAGTACTTC.

This clone was observed a single time. The V gene is TRBV4-1, the J gene TRBJ2-3, with no clear D. Trimming stripped 0 bases from V and 0 bases from J, with 10 bases between. This CDR3 contains 16 residues. The germline V gene has CDR1 MGHRA and CDR2 YSYEKL. For the CDR3, the DNA is TGCGCCAGCAGCCAAGACCCAGGCACTAGCACAGATACGCAGTATTTT. Translating gives CASSQDPGTSTDTQYF.

V usage is TRBV5-4 and J usage is TRBJ1-3, with D possibly being TRBD1 (6 bases). There are 15 residues in the CDR3. CDR1 is SGHNT, CDR2 YYREEE, per germline (reference sequence). V dropped 4 bases and J dropped 3 bases, with 14 bases sitting between them. CDR3 residues: CASSLRGGFGNTIYF. As DNA, the CDR3 is TGTGCCAGCAGCCTGCGGGGGGGCTTTGGAAACACCATATATTTT.

The chain couples TRBV7-9 to TRBJ1-5; D gene uncertain. The germline CDR1 and CDR2 sequences are SEHNR and FQNEAQ (reference sequence). The CDR3 loop spans 13 amino acids. Trimming took 4 bases from V and 3 from J, leaving 7 bases between them. CDR3 nucleotide sequence: TGTGCCAGCAGCTCGGGTGACAATCAGCCCCAGCATTTT. Translation gives CASSSGDNQPQHF.